Listed below are T cell receptor beta chains from one sample, sequenced in a study of CD8+CD57+ T cells in acquired aplastic anemia. TCRdb reanalysed the reads using MiXCR and keeps one entry per CDR3 protein. The data show some 280,000 distinct CDR3 sequences, approximately 56% seen once. The sequenced material came from sorted CD4+, CD8+, or CD8+CD57+ T cells (not recorded which) from PBMCs. The receptors stem from a human donor with severe aplastic anemia or a healthy control (not recorded which). Both conserved end residues are part of each CDR3. The D gene is left open where the match is weak. Clone size is not always given. Where it is, it says once, few, many or a class for expanded clones.

V gene	CDR3 length	clone size	J gene	D gene	CDR3 protein	CDR3 DNA
TRBV7-6	14	-	TRBJ1-1	-	CASSSDGGITEAFF	TGTGCCAGCAGCTCGGATGGAGGTATCACTGAAGCTTTCTTT
TRBV20-1	15	many	TRBJ2-7	TRBD1	CSAKKRDSHVWEQYF	TGCAGTGCGAAGAAGAGGGACAGCCATGTGTGGGAGCAGTACTTC
TRBV7-8	17	-	TRBJ2-2	TRBD2	CASSLRLAGSDTGELFF	TGTGCCAGCAGCTTACGACTAGCGGGGTCTGACACCGGGGAGCTGTTTTTT
TRBV5-4	15	many	TRBJ1-2	-	CASSQPGPRDDGYTF	TGTGCCAGCAGCCAACCCGGGCCCCGCGACGATGGCTACACCTTC
TRBV6-5	18	-	TRBJ2-2	TRBD2	CASSALPSGGAFTGELFF	TGTGCCAGCAGTGCCCTTCCTAGCGGGGGGGCCTTCACCGGGGAGCTGTTTTTT
TRBV5-1	11	many	TRBJ2-7	-	CASSSGGEQYF	TGCGCCAGCAGTTCAGGCGGGGAGCAGTACTTC
TRBV6-5	15	many	TRBJ2-7	TRBD1	CASSEFWDRNYEQYF	TGTGCCAGCAGCGAGTTTTGGGACAGAAACTACGAGCAGTACTTC
TRBV28	16	few	TRBJ1-2	-	CASSGLTGRLGYGYTF	TGTGCCAGCAGTGGATTAACAGGGCGCCTTGGCTATGGCTACACCTTC
TRBV6-6	18	many	TRBJ2-7	TRBD2	CASSHLWERGEPSYEQYF	TGTGCCAGCAGCCACCTTTGGGAGCGGGGGGAACCCTCCTACGAGCAGTACTTC
TRBV5-1	16	-	TRBJ2-5	TRBD1	CASSSRQGAWLETQYF	TGCGCCAGCAGCTCCAGACAGGGGGCCTGGTTGGAGACCCAGTACTTC
TRBV20-1	12	-	TRBJ2-7	-	CSARAGHYEQYF	TGCAGTGCTAGGGCAGGGCACTACGAGCAGTACTTC
TRBV7-2	15	many	TRBJ2-1	-	CASSSGWGVYNEQFF	TGTGCCAGCAGCTCCGGATGGGGGGTGTATAATGAGCAGTTCTTC
TRBV24-1	17	-	TRBJ2-7	TRBD2	CATSDSGISGSYYEQYF	TGTGCCACCAGTGACAGCGGGATTAGCGGTTCCTACTACGAGCAGTACTTC
TRBV6-2/TRBV6-3	14	-	TRBJ2-6	TRBD1	CASSTRTGGWAEAF	TGTGCCAGCAGTACCAGGACAGGGGGCTGGGCTGAAGCTTTC
TRBV6-5	14	many	TRBJ1-1	TRBD1	CASSYGDRGTEAFF	TGTGCCAGCAGCTACGGGGACAGGGGGACTGAAGCTTTCTTT
TRBV20-1	14	many	TRBJ2-7	TRBD1	CSANPGQGADEQYF	TGCAGTGCTAATCCGGGACAGGGGGCCGACGAGCAGTACTTC
TRBV14	16	-	TRBJ2-7	TRBD2	CASRGTSGTHAYEQYF	TGTGCCAGCAGGGGGACTAGCGGGACCCACGCCTACGAGCAGTACTTC
TRBV6-6	14	-	TRBJ2-1	-	CASSYETAANEQFF	TGTGCCAGCAGTTACGAGACAGCAGCTAATGAGCAGTTCTTC
TRBV7-2	15	-	TRBJ2-3	TRBD2	CASRSSGSVGDTQYF	TGTGCCAGCAGGAGTAGCGGGAGCGTTGGAGATACGCAGTATTTT
TRBV5-5	14	-	TRBJ2-7	-	CASSRDSPPYEQYF	TGTGCCAGCAGCCGTGACAGCCCCCCCTACGAGCAGTACTTC
TRBV5-1	14	-	TRBJ2-3	TRBD1	CASSRQGAKDTQYF	TGCGCCAGCAGCAGGCAGGGGGCCAAAGATACGCAGTATTTT
TRBV7-8	17	few	TRBJ2-2	-	CASSSLRVDPNTGELFF	TGTGCCAGCAGTTCGCTACGGGTGGACCCGAACACCGGGGAGCTGTTTTTT
TRBV29-1	12	-	TRBJ2-7	-	CSVRDGRYEQYF	TGCAGCGTCCGGGACGGTCGTTACGAGCAGTACTTC
TRBV7-2	12	few	TRBJ1-2	-	CASSLPGRGYTF	TGTGCCAGCAGCTTACCGGGTCGCGGCTACACCTTC
TRBV9	13	many	TRBJ1-3	-	CASSVAGGNTIYF	TGTGCCAGCAGCGTAGCTGGGGGGAACACCATATATTTT
TRBV7-9	14	many	TRBJ2-5	-	CASSWGEIQETQYF	TGTGCCAGCAGCTGGGGTGAAATACAAGAGACCCAGTACTTC
TRBV10-3	13	-	TRBJ2-5	-	CAISEGPVETQYF	TGTGCCATCAGTGAGGGTCCGGTAGAGACCCAGTACTTC
TRBV29-1	12	-	TRBJ2-5	-	CSVVARYGTQYF	TGCAGCGTTGTAGCCCGGTATGGGACCCAGTACTTC
TRBV15	16	-	TRBJ2-2	TRBD1	CATSRGGQGNTGELFF	TGTGCCACCAGCAGAGGGGGACAGGGGAACACCGGGGAGCTGTTTTTT
TRBV10-3	15	-	TRBJ2-2	-	CAISEGWGFTGELFF	TGTGCCATCAGTGAGGGCTGGGGGTTCACCGGGGAGCTGTTTTTT
TRBV19	13	many	TRBJ1-3	-	CASSITGGNTIYF	TGTGCCAGTAGTATTACAGGGGGAAACACCATATATTTT
TRBV7-2	16	-	TRBJ1-2	-	CASSLVVGPANYGYTF	TGTGCCAGCAGCTTAGTTGTGGGACCAGCTAACTATGGCTACACCTTC
TRBV19	11	-	TRBJ2-3	TRBD2	CARSRAGAQYF	TGCGCCAGAAGTAGAGCGGGGGCGCAGTATTTT
TRBV7-2	13	-	TRBJ1-2	TRBD1	CASRQGADYGYTF	TGTGCCAGCAGACAGGGGGCGGACTATGGCTACACCTTC
TRBV20-1	12	-	TRBJ2-1	-	CSATPGMNEQLF	TGCAGTGCCACGCCGGGTATGAATGAGCAGCTCTTC
TRBV20-1	12	-	TRBJ1-2	-	CSARLGGYGYTF	TGCAGTGCTAGATTAGGGGGCTATGGCTACACCTTC
TRBV11-3	14	-	TRBJ2-3	-	CASSLGSPTDTQYF	TGTGCCAGCAGCTTGGGCAGCCCCACAGATACGCAGTATTTT